The 31 T cell receptor beta chains in this list originate from one sample, sequenced in a study of blood T cell repertoires in COVID-19. Sequencing was performed with immunoSEQ multiplex PCR; in TCRdb, only in-frame clones are kept and a portion is missing. The repertoire has 150,000 to 200,000 clones, over 70% of them found once; the top ten carry 5.2%. The sequencing sample was made of PBMCs or T cells enriched from blood (not recorded which). The receptors stem from a man in his 70s who had been exposed to COVID-19.

The chain combines TRBV6-5 with TRBJ1-5; a possible D gene is TRBD1 (5 bases). There are 14 residues in the CDR3. Germline V gene sequence: CDR1 MNHEY, CDR2 SVGAGI. Trimming took 7 bases from V and 4 from J, leaving 14 bases between them. The CDR3 here is CASKSGEGNQPQHF. CDR3 DNA: TGTGCCAGCAAATCGGGGGAAGGGAATCAGCCCCAGCATTTT.

This chain links TRBV3-1 (or the pseudogene TRBV3-2) with TRBJ2-2; D gene unclear. The CDR3 consists of 15 residues. V dropped 0 bases and J dropped 2 bases, with 7 bases sitting between them. The V gene's germline CDR1 is LGHDT and CDR2 YNNKEL (reference sequence). The CDR3 DNA reads as TGTGCCAGCAGCCAAGATCACAGTAACACCGGGGAGCTGTTTTTT. This sequence encodes CASSQDHSNTGELFF.

The J gene is TRBJ2-7, the V gene TRBV7-9; no reliable D call. The CDR3 is made up of 13 amino acids. Trimming pared 2 bases from V and 3 bases from J, leaving 8 bases between. Per the germline V gene, CDR1 is SEHNR and CDR2 is FQNEAQ (reference sequence). The CDR3, as DNA: TGTGCCAGCAGCTTAAGACTTTTCTACGAGCAGTACTTC. This gives the protein CASSLRLFYEQYF.

This rearrangement joins TRBV7-2 to TRBJ2-1; 11 bases match TRBD2. The V segment lost 4 bases and the J segment 5 bases; nucleotides outside the gene matches: 7. Per the germline V gene, CDR1 is SGHTA and CDR2 is FQGNSA. The CDR3 length is 16 residues. DNA of the CDR3: TGTGCCAGCAGCTCGGGTGGGACTAGCGGAGACAATGAGCAGTTCTTC. Translated, it gives CASSSGGTSGDNEQFF.

The gene calls are TRBV5-1 and TRBJ2-5, with TRBD2 identical over 8 bases. CDR1 and CDR2 (germline): SGHRS, YFSETQ. The CDR3 loop spans 14 amino acids. J lost 5 bases, V lost 3 bases, and 6 bases had no gene match. CDR3 protein: CASSSGGASETQYF. DNA of the CDR3: TGCGCCAGCAGCTCCGGGGGGGCGAGTGAGACCCAGTACTTC.

The table lists this clone with a count of one. The chain has TRBV27 and TRBJ1-5; D perhaps matches TRBD1 (6 bases). V lost 5 bases and J lost 1, with 12 bases in between. The CDR3 is 15 residues long. Germline V gene data show CDR1 as MNHEY and CDR2 as SMNVEV (reference sequence). CDR3 nucleotides: TGTGCCAGCAGTCGGGGGGGGCAAAGCAATCAGCCCCAGCATTTT. It is translated as CASSRGGQSNQPQHF.

This clone was found a few times. The chain links TRBV5-4 to TRBJ1-6, with TRBD1 as a possible D gene (5 bases). V was pared by 4 bases and J by 5 bases, with 13 bases between. CDR3 size: 15 residues. Germline V CDR1 and CDR2: SGHNT, YYREEE (reference sequence). CDR3: CASSRTTGDNSPLHF. The CDR3, as DNA: TGTGCCAGCAGCCGAACAACAGGTGATAATTCACCCCTCCACTTT.

The chain combines TRBV7-2 with TRBJ1-1, with no clear D. Germline CDR1 SGHTA, CDR2 FQGNSA. The CDR3 sequence is 11 residues long. With 11 bases removed from V and 6 bases from J, the gap between germline ends came to 13 bases. The CDR3: CACRVGPEAFF. The CDR3 DNA reads as TGTGCCTGTCGGGTAGGCCCTGAAGCTTTCTTT.

CDR3 protein: CASRTTSLPSTDTQYF. CDR3 nucleotides: TGTGCCAGCAGGACAACTAGCCTCCCTAGCACAGATACGCAGTATTTT. The chain couples TRBV27 to TRBJ2-3; possible D gene TRBD2, 6 bases. CDR1 is MNHEY and CDR2 is SMNVEV in the germline V gene (reference sequence). The V end was cut by 6 bases, the J end by 0 bases, with 16 bases between. CDR3 length: 16 amino acids.

V gene TRBV5-1 combines with J gene TRBJ1-1, with D perhaps matching TRBD1 (5 bases). The CDR3 contains 14 residues. V lost 4 bases to trimming and J lost 1 base, with 11 bases between them. Per germline, CDR1 SGHRS and CDR2 YFSETQ. In DNA form, the CDR3 reads TGCGCCAGCAGCCTACAGGCAGCGAACACTGAAGCTTTCTTT. Its translation: CASSLQAANTEAFF.

This clone appeared a few times. V is TRBV7-3 and J is TRBJ2-2, with 7 bases lining up with TRBD1. The CDR3 is 16 amino acids. V lost 4 bases, J lost 4 bases, and 9 bases stayed unmatched. CDR1 is SGHTA, CDR2 FQGTGA, per germline. CDR3 sequence reads: CASSSTGAAGTGELFF. The CDR3 bases are TGTGCCAGCAGCTCCACAGGGGCGGCTGGCACCGGGGAGCTGTTTTTT.

This chain links TRBV19 with TRBJ1-4; 8 bases agree with TRBD1. The CDR3 length is 14 residues. V lost 3 bases and J lost 4; bases outside the gene matches: 1. Per germline, CDR1 LNHDA and CDR2 SQIVND (reference sequence). The CDR3 nucleotides read TGTGCCAGTAGTATGGGACAGGTTAATGAAAAACTGTTTTTT. Translated: CASSMGQVNEKLFF.

The chain employs TRBV9 and TRBJ1-6; no firm D call. The CDR3 has 16 residues. Germline values: CDR1 SGDLS, CDR2 YYNGEE. The V end was cut by 0 bases, the J end by 10 bases, with 17 bases between. The CDR3 coding sequence is TGTGCCAGCAGCGTAGGTAGCCGGAACGAGGTGTCACCCCTCCACTTT. Translated: CASSVGSRNEVSPLHF.

The chain has TRBV7-9 and TRBJ1-5; TRBD1 agrees at 11 bases. With 5 bases clipped from V and 5 bases from J, the junction kept 5 bases outside the gene matches. Per the germline V gene, CDR1 is SEHNR and CDR2 is FQNEAQ (reference sequence). The CDR3 sequence is 15 residues long. The CDR3 nucleotides read TGTGCCAGCAGCATCGGGACAGGGGGTTATCAGCCCCAGCATTTT. Residues: CASSIGTGGYQPQHF.

J is TRBJ1-4 and V is TRBV9; D is unresolved. Germline values: CDR1 SGDLS, CDR2 YYNGEE. This CDR3 region has 13 residues. Trimming shortened V by 4 bases and J by 8 bases, and 12 bases separated the two germline ends. The CDR3 protein is CASSPGPSEKLFF. The CDR3 DNA reads TGTGCCAGCAGCCCGGGTCCGAGCGAAAAACTGTTTTTT. Looking up the rest from reference TRBV9 and TRBJ1-4 gives the full variable domain: DSGVTQTPKHLITATGQRVTLRCSPRSGDLSVYWYQQSLDQGLQFLIQYYNGEERAKGNILERFSAQQFPDLHSELNLSSLELGDSALYFCASSPGPSEKLFFGSGTQLSVL.

The rearrangement links TRBV2 to TRBJ2-7, with 7 nucleotides matching TRBD1. Germline V gene sequence: CDR1 SNHLY, CDR2 FYNNEI. V was clipped by 1 base and J by 2 bases; unmatched bases: 5. This CDR3 spans 15 amino acids. CDR3 amino acids: CASSEDRGSTYEQYF. The CDR3 DNA reads TGTGCCAGCAGTGAAGACAGGGGCTCAACCTACGAGCAGTACTTC.

The rearrangement uses TRBV5-1 and TRBJ1-6; no definite D call. Trimming removed 1 base from V and 14 bases from J, with 19 bases in between. The CDR3 has 15 residues. CDR1 is SGHRS and CDR2 is YFSETQ in the germline V gene. Here the CDR3 reads CASSLSPRAGKALHF. The CDR3 DNA reads as TGCGCCAGCAGCTTGTCCCCCCGAGCCGGGAAGGCCCTCCACTTT.

The rearrangement links TRBV10-2 to TRBJ1-4; the D gene is possibly TRBD1 (6 bases). This CDR3 contains 15 residues. The V gene's germline CDR1 is WSHSY and CDR2 SAAADI. Trimming took off 2 bases at V and 4 bases at J, with 11 bases between the two ends. The CDR3, as DNA: TGCGCCAGCAGTGAGGCACAGGGCCTTAATGAAAAACTGTTTTTT. Translating gives CASSEAQGLNEKLFF.

The chain carries TRBV7-6 and TRBJ1-4, with a tentative D call TRBD1 (6 bases). Trimming removed 1 base at V and 5 bases at J, with 14 bases between. The germline gives CDR1 SGHVS, CDR2 FNYEAQ. The CDR3 is 16 residues long. DNA of the CDR3: TGTGCCAGCAGCTTAGAAGTCAAGACAGGAAATGAAAAACTGTTTTTT. It encodes CASSLEVKTGNEKLFF. Together with reference TRBV7-6 and TRBJ1-4, the CDR3 gives the full variable domain: GAGVSQSPRYKVTKRGQDVALRCDPISGHVSLYWYRQALGQGPEFLTYFNYEAQQDKSGLPNDRFSAERPEGSISTLTIQRTEQRDSAMYRCASSLEVKTGNEKLFFGSGTQLSVL.

The chain carries TRBV30 and TRBJ1-2; TRBD1 agrees at 10 bases. Trimming at V came to 2 bases and at J to 8 bases, leaving 8 bases not matched to a gene. Germline V CDR1 and CDR2: GTSNPN, SVGIG (reference sequence). There are 14 residues in the CDR3. The CDR3 DNA reads as TGTGCCTGGAGTCCAGGGGACAGGGGCGGAGGCTACACCTTC. Its translation: CAWSPGDRGGGYTF. Drawing the rest from reference TRBV30 and TRBJ1-2, the complete variable domain is SQTIHQWPATLVQPVGSPLSLECTVEGTSNPNLYWYRQAAGRGLQLLFYSVGIGQISSEVPQNLSASRPQDRQFILSSKKLLLSDSGFYLCAWSPGDRGGGYTFGSGTRLTVV.

The CDR3 DNA sequence: TGTGCCACCCGAGGGTACTCGAACACCGGGGAGCTGTTTTTT. Translation: CATRGYSNTGELFF. The chain combines TRBV7-2 with TRBJ2-2, with D perhaps TRBD2 (5 bases). The V end was cut by 10 bases, the J end by 0 bases, with 12 bases between. The CDR3 spans 14 residues. Germline-derived CDR1 and CDR2 are SGHTA and FQGNSA. The variable domain in full, completed from reference TRBV7-2 and TRBJ2-2, reads GAGVSQSPSNKVTEKGKDVELRCDPISGHTALYWYRQSLGQGLEFLIYFQGNSAPDKSGLPSDRFSAERTGGSVSTLTIQRTQQEDSAVYLCATRGYSNTGELFFGEGSRLTVL.

The V and J genes are TRBV4-3 and TRBJ2-4; 11 bases line up with TRBD2. V shed 1 base and J 3 bases; nucleotides not matched to a gene: 5. This CDR3 is built from 17 residues. The germline V gene encodes CDR1 LGHNA and CDR2 YSLEER. Here the CDR3 reads CASSQALAGGGKNIQYF. The CDR3 DNA follows: TGCGCCAGCAGCCAAGCTTTAGCGGGAGGGGGCAAAAACATTCAGTACTTC.

At least ten counts were recorded for this clone. The rearrangement uses TRBV27 and TRBJ1-4; 8 bases are a match to TRBD1. This CDR3 spans 15 amino acids. V gave up 5 bases and J gave up 5 bases; unmatched junction bases: 7. The germline gives CDR1 MNHEY, CDR2 SMNVEV (reference sequence). The DNA of the CDR3 is TGTGCCAGCAGTGTAACAGGGGGTAAGAATGAAAAACTGTTTTTT. This gives the protein CASSVTGGKNEKLFF.

The chain links TRBV19 to TRBJ2-3; 7 bases are a match to TRBD2. The CDR3 is made up of 15 amino acids. Losses at the gene ends were 6 bases for V and 1 base for J; bases not matched to a gene: 7. The V gene's germline CDR1 is LNHDA and CDR2 SQIVND (reference sequence). The CDR3 DNA follows: TGTGCCAGTAGAGGGCGGGAGTCGCGCACAGATACGCAGTATTTT. It translates to CASRGRESRTDTQYF.

This clone was seen once. The chain couples TRBV7-6 to TRBJ2-1, with TRBD2 matching 9 bases. The length of the CDR3 is 19 residues. Germline V CDR1 and CDR2: SGHVS, FNYEAQ. With 1 base clipped from V and 5 bases from J, the junction kept 15 bases outside the gene matches. CDR3 sequence: CASSLDRAGTGLANNEQFF. As DNA, the CDR3 is TGTGCCAGCAGCTTAGACAGGGCTGGGACGGGACTAGCAAACAATGAGCAGTTCTTC.

This chain connects TRBV27 to TRBJ2-6; D is possibly TRBD1 (6 bases). The germline V gene has CDR1 MNHEY and CDR2 SMNVEV (reference sequence). V was clipped by 2 bases and J by 0 bases, with 11 bases between them. The CDR3 length is 17 residues. The CDR3 protein is CASSLGQRSSGANVLTF. The DNA of the CDR3 is TGTGCCAGCAGTTTAGGACAGCGAAGCTCTGGGGCCAACGTCCTGACTTTC.

Turning to this clone: A much bigger clone sits one base away, suggesting this may be a read error. The chain joins TRBV6-5 to TRBJ1-3; TRBD1 matches 7 bases. The CDR3 runs 14 residues. The germline V gene has CDR1 MNHEY and CDR2 SVGAGI. V shed 6 bases and J 0 bases; nucleotides not matched to a gene: 2. For the CDR3, the DNA is TGTGCCAGCAGCAGGGACAGCTCTGGAAACACCATATATTTT. Translating it yields CASSRDSSGNTIYF.

This clone was detected once. The chain combines TRBV12-5 with TRBJ2-5; D gene unclear. V was shortened by 4 bases and J by 2 bases, with 8 bases between the two germline ends. Germline CDR1 LGHNT, CDR2 FRNRAP. The CDR3 runs to 13 residues. The CDR3 DNA reads TGTGCTAGTGGTTCGCGTCTACAAGAGACCCAGTACTTC. Amino acids: CASGSRLQETQYF. Full variable domain (remainder filled in from reference TRBV12-5 and TRBJ2-5): DARVTQTPRHKVTEMGQEVTMRCQPILGHNTVFWYRQTMMQGLELLAYFRNRAPLDDSGMPKDRFSAEMPDATLATLKIQPSEPRDSAVYFCASGSRLQETQYFGPGTRLLVL.

The genes are TRBV5-1 and TRBJ2-6; D not resolved. The V gene's germline CDR1 is SGHRS and CDR2 YFSETQ. Trimming took off 4 bases at V and 0 bases at J, with 5 bases between the two ends. This CDR3 is built from 14 residues. This chain's CDR3 is CASSTFSGANVLTF. The DNA for the CDR3 is TGCGCCAGCAGCACATTCTCTGGGGCCAACGTCCTGACTTTC.

V is TRBV5-4 and J is TRBJ1-1; TRBD1 agrees at 8 bases. The CDR3 extends over 14 amino acids. Losses at the gene ends were 5 bases for V and 5 bases for J; bases not matched to a gene: 8. CDR1 is SGHNT, CDR2 YYREEE, per germline (reference sequence). In DNA form, the CDR3 reads TGTGCCAGCAGGCTGACAGGGGTTCAAACTGAAGCTTTCTTT. Translating it yields CASRLTGVQTEAFF. The variable domain in full, completed from reference TRBV5-4 and TRBJ1-1, reads ETGVTQSPTHLIKTRGQQVTLRCSSQSGHNTVSWYQQALGQGPQFIFQYYREEENGRGNFPPRFSGLQFPNYSSELNVNALELDDSALYLCASRLTGVQTEAFFGQGTRLTVV.

The rearrangement joins TRBV19 to TRBJ1-2; D not resolved. The CDR3 runs 15 residues. Germline V gene data show CDR1 as LNHDA and CDR2 as SQIVND (reference sequence). V gave up 9 bases and J gave up 4 bases, with 21 bases separating them. The CDR3 sequence: CASLETDRNSYGYTF. CDR3 bases: TGTGCCAGCTTAGAAACCGATCGAAATTCCTATGGCTACACCTTC.